The clone carrying this TCR beta chain has only a few counts. Its antigen is currently unknown. The data originate from a study of PD-L1 blockade in urothelial cancer. Study context: When blood samples were assessed, the median T cell count was approximately 140,000. Findings and limits, study-wide: In blood at 3 weeks, tumor-associated clones expanded more among patients with durable benefit. Clonality of blood TCR below the median before treatment predicted better survival.

Time point given: peripheral blood 6 weeks after treatment start. This CDR3 contains 14 residues. Trimming cost V 1 base and J 4 bases, with 10 bases left between them. Germline values: CDR1 MNHNS, CDR2 SASEGT. Using immunoSEQ multiplex PCR, the repertoire was profiled, and TCRdb retains in-frame clones only, with some absent. The sample has about 38,000 clones, roughly 90% seen once. This TCR came from a man in his sixties with urothelial cancer. The J gene is TRBJ1-2, the V gene TRBV6-1, with D maybe TRBD1 (5 bases). The starting material was PBMCs, obtained around atezolizumab (anti-PD-L1) treatment. The CDR3 loop reads CASSEGTRGYGYTF. The CDR3 coding sequence is TGTGCCAGCAGTGAAGGGACAAGGGGCTATGGCTACACCTTC.